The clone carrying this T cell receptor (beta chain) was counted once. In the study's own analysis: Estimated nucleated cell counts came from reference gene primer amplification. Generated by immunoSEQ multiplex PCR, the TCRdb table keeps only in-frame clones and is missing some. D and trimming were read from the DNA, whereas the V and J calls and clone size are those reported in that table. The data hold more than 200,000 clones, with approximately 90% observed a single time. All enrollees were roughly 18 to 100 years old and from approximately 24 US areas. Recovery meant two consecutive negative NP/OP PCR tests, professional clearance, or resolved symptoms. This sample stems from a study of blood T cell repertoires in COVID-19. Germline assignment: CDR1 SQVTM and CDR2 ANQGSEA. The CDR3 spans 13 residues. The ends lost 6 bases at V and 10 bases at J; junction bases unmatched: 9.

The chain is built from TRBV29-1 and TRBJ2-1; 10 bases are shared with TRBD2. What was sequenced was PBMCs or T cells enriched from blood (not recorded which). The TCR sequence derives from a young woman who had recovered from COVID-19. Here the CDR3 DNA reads TGCAGCGTCGTTACTAGCGGGGTGGGGGAGCAGTTCTTC. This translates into CSVVTSGVGEQFF.